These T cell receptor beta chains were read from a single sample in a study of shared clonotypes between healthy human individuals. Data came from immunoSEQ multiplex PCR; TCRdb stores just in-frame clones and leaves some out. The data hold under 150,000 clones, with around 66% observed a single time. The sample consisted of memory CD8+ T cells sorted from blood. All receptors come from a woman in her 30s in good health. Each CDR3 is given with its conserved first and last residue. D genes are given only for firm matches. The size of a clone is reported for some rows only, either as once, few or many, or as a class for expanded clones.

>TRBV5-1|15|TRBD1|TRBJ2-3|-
CASSVGQGATDTQYF
TGCGCCAGCAGCGTAGGACAGGGGGCGACAGATACGCAGTATTTT
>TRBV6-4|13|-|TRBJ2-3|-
CASSDGEKDTQYF
TGTGCCAGCAGTGACGGGGAGAAAGATACGCAGTATTTT
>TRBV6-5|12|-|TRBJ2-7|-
CASSNGWDEQYF
TGTGCCAGCAGTAACGGATGGGACGAGCAGTACTTC
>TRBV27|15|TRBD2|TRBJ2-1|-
CASSLLGLGNNEQFF
TGTGCCAGCAGTTTATTGGGACTAGGTAACAATGAGCAGTTCTTC
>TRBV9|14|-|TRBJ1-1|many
CASSVSWGTGEAFF
TGTGCCAGCAGCGTATCGTGGGGTACGGGTGAAGCTTTCTTT
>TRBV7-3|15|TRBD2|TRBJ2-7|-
CASSFPLAGVGEQYF
TGTGCCAGCAGCTTCCCACTAGCGGGAGTAGGCGAGCAGTACTTC
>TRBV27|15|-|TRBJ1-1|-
CASSLNLKGNTEAFF
TGTGCCAGCAGTTTAAATTTGAAAGGGAACACTGAAGCTTTCTTT
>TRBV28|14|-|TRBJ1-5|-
CASEPRMGNQPQHF
TGTGCCAGCGAGCCCCGTATGGGCAATCAGCCCCAGCATTTT
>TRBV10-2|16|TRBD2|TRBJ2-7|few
CASSEGLAGNTYEQYF
TGCGCCAGCAGTGAGGGACTAGCGGGTAATACCTACGAGCAGTACTTC
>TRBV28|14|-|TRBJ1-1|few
CASSESTGNTEAFF
TGTGCCAGCAGCGAATCGACAGGAAACACTGAAGCTTTCTTT
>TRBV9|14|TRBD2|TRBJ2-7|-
CASSVGLASHEQYF
TGTGCCAGCAGCGTTGGACTAGCTTCCCACGAGCAGTACTTC
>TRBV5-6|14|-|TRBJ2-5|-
CASSLGRVRETQYF
TGTGCCAGCAGCTTGGGGAGGGTCCGAGAGACCCAGTACTTC
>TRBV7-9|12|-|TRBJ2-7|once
CASSDDYDEQYF
TGTGCCAGCAGCGACGACTACGACGAGCAGTACTTC
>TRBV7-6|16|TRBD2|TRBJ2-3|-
CASSFLRGGRADTQYF
TGTGCCAGCAGCTTTCTACGGGGAGGGAGGGCAGATACGCAGTATTTT
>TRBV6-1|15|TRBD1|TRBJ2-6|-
CASSPGGTGANVLTF
TGTGCCAGCAGTCCAGGGGGCACAGGGGCCAACGTCCTGACTTTC
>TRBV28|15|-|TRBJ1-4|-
CASSFTRALGGKLFF
TGTGCCAGCAGTTTTACGCGGGCTTTAGGGGGAAAACTGTTTTTT
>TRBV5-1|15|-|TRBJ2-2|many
CASSLVGVVSGELFF
TGCGCCAGCAGCTTGGTGGGAGTAGTAAGCGGGGAGCTGTTTTTT
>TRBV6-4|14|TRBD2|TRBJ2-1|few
CASSPGLEGNEQFF
TGTGCCAGCAGCCCGGGACTAGAAGGCAATGAGCAGTTCTTC
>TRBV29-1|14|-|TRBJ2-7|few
CSVATEGKSYEQYF
TGCAGCGTTGCGACCGAGGGGAAGTCCTACGAGCAGTACTTC
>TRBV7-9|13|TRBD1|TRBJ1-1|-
CASSADRYTEAFF
TGTGCCAGCAGCGCGGACAGGTACACTGAAGCTTTCTTT
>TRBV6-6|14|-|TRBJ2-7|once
CASSYEGTYNEQYF
TGTGCCAGCAGTTATGAGGGAACCTATAACGAGCAGTACTTC
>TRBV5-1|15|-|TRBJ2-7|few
CASSYTVVWLYEQYF
TGCGCCAGCAGCTACACGGTGGTATGGTTGTACGAGCAGTACTTC
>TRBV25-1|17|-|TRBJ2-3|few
CASSAPRGSLITDTQYF
TGTGCCAGCAGTGCTCCTCGGGGGTCCTTAATCACAGATACGCAGTATTTT
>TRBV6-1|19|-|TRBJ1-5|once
CASSEGVWGREDSNQPQHF
TGTGCCAGCAGTGAAGGCGTATGGGGTAGGGAAGATAGCAATCAGCCCCAGCATTTT